Listed here are 18 T cell receptor beta chains from one sample, sequenced in a study of T cell responses to AZD1222 COVID-19 vaccine. The table came from immunoSEQ multiplex PCR; TCRdb's copy has only in-frame clones and leaves some out. This table has 100,000 or so clones, 70% to 90% appearing once. This specimen consisted of peripheral blood, obtained on day 0 of AZD1222 vaccination. Receptor source: an adult in good health.

This chain links TRBV11-2 with TRBJ2-1; a weak D match, TRBD2 (6 bases). The CDR3 totals 14 residues. With 1 base removed from V and 5 bases from J, the gap between germline ends came to 9 bases. Germline CDR1 and CDR2: SGHAT and FQNNGV. The CDR3 loop reads CASSLVASDNEQFF. The CDR3 region has the DNA TGTGCCAGCAGCTTAGTAGCTAGCGACAATGAGCAGTTCTTC. The full variable domain, in which reference TRBV11-2 and TRBJ2-1 provide the parts outside the CDR3, is EAGVAQSPRYKIIEKRQSVAFWCNPISGHATLYWYQQILGQGPKLLIQFQNNGVVDDSQLPKDRFSAERLKGVDSTLKIQPAKLEDSAVYLCASSLVASDNEQFFGPGTRLTVL.

V usage is TRBV11-1 and J usage is TRBJ1-2; D gene ambiguous. In germline, CDR1 is SGHAT, CDR2 FQDESV (reference sequence). The ends were cut back, 0 bases at V and 2 bases at J, with 4 bases in the middle. CDR3 size: 13 residues. This chain's CDR3 is CASSLADNYGYTF. The CDR3, as DNA: TGTGCCAGCAGCTTAGCGGACAACTATGGCTACACCTTC.

This chain uses TRBV29-1 with TRBJ2-1, with TRBD1 identical over 12 bases. CDR1 SQVTM and CDR2 ANQGSEA come from the germline V gene. CDR3 length equals 15 residues. Trimming took 1 base from V and 5 from J; bases not matched to a gene: 3. This CDR3 is CSVEGGTGGHNEQFF. CDR3 in DNA: TGCAGCGTTGAAGGGGGGACAGGGGGCCACAATGAGCAGTTCTTC.

The rearrangement uses TRBV7-3 and TRBJ1-3; D is unclear. Germline assignment: CDR1 SGHTA and CDR2 FQGTGA. The CDR3 is 13 amino acids. V shed 8 bases and J shed 4 bases, with 12 bases lying between them. The CDR3 loop reads CASGRAEGNTIYF. CDR3 sequence (DNA): TGTGCCAGCGGCCGGGCAGAAGGAAACACCATATATTTT.

This clone was counted a few times. The J gene is TRBJ1-5, the V gene TRBV5-1, with TRBD1 matching over 7 bases. The germline V gene has CDR1 SGHRS and CDR2 YFSETQ. V was clipped by 0 bases and J by 7 bases; unmatched bases: 4. This CDR3 spans 14 amino acids. Here the CDR3 reads CASSLGQGEQPQHF. CDR3 coding DNA: TGCGCCAGCAGCTTGGGACAGGGAGAGCAGCCCCAGCATTTT.

This chain joins TRBV19 and TRBJ2-7; either TRBD1 or TRBD2 may fit D (6 bases each). The CDR3 loop spans 13 amino acids. Germline-derived CDR1 and CDR2 are LNHDA and SQIVND (reference sequence). V was clipped by 6 bases and J by 1 base, with 10 bases between them. CDR3 residues: CASREGGSYEQYF. CDR3 nucleotide sequence: TGTGCCAGTAGGGAGGGGGGATCCTACGAGCAGTACTTC.

The chain has TRBV29-1 and TRBJ2-7; 7 bases agree with TRBD2. Germline CDR1 and CDR2: SQVTM and ANQGSEA. V trimming: 7 bases; J trimming: 6 bases; junction bases outside the gene matches: 9. The CDR3 length is 12 residues. The CDR3 DNA reads TGCAGCGCCGGGGGGTCAGGAGTCGAGCAGTACTTC. Amino acid sequence: CSAGGSGVEQYF.

The chain carries TRBV11-2 and TRBJ2-1, with 13 bases fitting TRBD2. Germline CDR1 reads SGHAT; CDR2 reads FQNNGV. Trimming removed 0 bases from V and 14 bases from J; junction bases left unmatched: 4. The CDR3 length is 14 residues. CDR3: CASSLDPGTSGEFF. Here the CDR3 DNA reads TGTGCCAGCAGCTTAGACCCCGGGACTAGCGGGGAGTTCTTC.

This clone was detected only once. The V call is TRBV10-3, the J call TRBJ2-7; no clear D gene. There are 12 residues in the CDR3. V lost 3 bases and J 4 bases, leaving 7 bases between the germline ends. The germline V gene has CDR1 ENHRY and CDR2 SYGVKD. CDR3 coding DNA: TGTGCCATCAGTGAAAACCTATACGAGCAGTACTTC. Translated: CAISENLYEQYF.

V is TRBV19 and J is TRBJ1-5; D possibly corresponds to TRBD1 (5 bases). Trimming took off 7 bases at V and 1 base at J, with 14 bases between the two ends. Per the germline V gene, CDR1 is LNHDA and CDR2 is SQIVND (reference sequence). This CDR3 comprises 15 residues. In DNA, the CDR3 is TGTGCCAGTACTGTCGGTGGGACGAGCAATCAGCCCCAGCATTTT. Protein product: CASTVGGTSNQPQHF.

The chain employs TRBV5-1 and TRBJ1-1; 10 bases line up with TRBD1. With 3 bases clipped from V and 0 bases from J, the junction kept 2 bases outside the gene matches. Looked up from germline, CDR1 is SGHRS and CDR2 is YFSETQ. The length of the CDR3 is 15 residues. CDR3 nucleotide sequence: TGCGCCAGCAGCTGGGGGACAGGGGTGAACACTGAAGCTTTCTTT. Its protein product is CASSWGTGVNTEAFF.

V and J are TRBV6-2 or TRBV6-3 and TRBJ2-3, with D unresolved. V lost 0 bases to trimming and J lost 6 bases, with 13 bases between them. Germline lookup yields CDR1 MNHEY and CDR2 SVGEGT. This CDR3 spans 15 amino acids. In DNA, the CDR3 is TGTGCCAGCAGTTACTCGTTTGGTCCCGGTGATACGCAGTATTTT. Residues: CASSYSFGPGDTQYF.

This clone was counted between two and nine times. The chain couples TRBV5-4 to TRBJ2-7; 11 bases line up with TRBD2. J was trimmed by 6 bases and V by 0 bases; bases with no gene match: 5. Germline loops: CDR1 SGHNT, CDR2 YYREEE (reference sequence). The CDR3 is made up of 15 amino acids. The CDR3, as DNA: TGTGCCAGCAGCTTGGCACTAGCGGGAGTAAGCGAGCAGTACTTC. Translating gives CASSLALAGVSEQYF.

J is TRBJ2-1 and V is TRBV5-1; D gene unclear. CDR1 and CDR2 (germline): SGHRS, YFSETQ. V lost 3 bases and J lost 5, with 9 bases in between. The CDR3 is 13 residues long. As DNA, the CDR3 is TGCGCCAGCAGCTCAATAGAGAACAATGAGCAGTTCTTC. Protein product: CASSSIENNEQFF.

The rearrangement links TRBV14 to TRBJ2-3; D gene uncertain. There are 16 residues in the CDR3. Trimming removed 4 bases at V and 1 base at J, with 15 bases between. Germline loops: CDR1 SGHDN, CDR2 FVKESK. The CDR3 here is CASSPSRVLGTDTQYF. The CDR3, as DNA: TGTGCCAGCAGCCCCTCTCGGGTGCTGGGCACAGATACGCAGTATTTT.

The rearrangement uses TRBV11-2 and TRBJ2-5; TRBD1 is a possible D gene (5 bases). V was shortened by 3 bases and J by 1 base, with 9 bases between the two germline ends. Germline V lookup: CDR1 SGHAT, CDR2 FQNNGV. The length of the CDR3 is 14 residues. Here the CDR3 DNA reads TGTGCCAGCAGCTTTCAGGGCGCCCAAGAGACCCAGTACTTC. It yields the protein CASSFQGAQETQYF.

This CDR3 is CASSPDGYTSNEQFF. In DNA form, the CDR3 reads TGTGCCAGCAGTCCGGACGGCTATACTAGCAATGAGCAGTTCTTC. The rearrangement links TRBV28 to TRBJ2-1; D is perhaps TRBD2 (5 bases). With 5 bases removed from V and 6 bases from J, the gap between germline ends came to 17 bases. Germline assignment: CDR1 MDHEN and CDR2 SYDVKM. This CDR3 has 15 amino acids.

In this sample, this clone turned up once. The gene calls are TRBV19 and TRBJ1-5; possibly TRBD1 for D (5 bases). The V and J ends lost 7 bases and 2 bases respectively, with 9 bases between them. Looked up from germline, CDR1 is LNHDA and CDR2 is SQIVND (reference sequence). The CDR3 contains 13 residues. Written as DNA, the CDR3 is TGTGCCAGTACGGGGCAAGGCAATCAGCCCCAGCATTTT. It yields the protein CASTGQGNQPQHF.